These 28 T cell receptor beta chains originate from one sample sequenced in a study of tumor-infiltrating lymphocytes in primary liver carcinoma (dated by TCRdb to about 2017). Sequenced using an Illumina HiSeq 2500. Starting from about 500 ng total RNA, TCRbeta-specific cDNA was produced by reverse transcription with a constant-region primer and ProtoScript II reverse transcriptase. The TCRbeta libraries were prepared through three rounds of nested multiplex PCR following a slightly modified ARM-PCR procedure. Each of the first two PCR rounds ran for approximately 9 cycles and used multiplex TRBV1-TRBV30 forward primers together with a Cbeta reverse primer. The public reads were reanalyzed by TCRdb: fastp trimming at Q25, MiXCR alignment, in-frame beta chains only. Rows are unified per CDR3 protein, each entry keeping the most common DNA and genes. For this sample the table gives approximately 110,000 distinct CDR3 sequences, of which 64% were detected only once. The ten top clones hold 8.4% of the sample.

Total RNA and DNA were co-extracted from around 20-30 mg of bulk tissue with the AllPrep DNA/RNA mini kit, without cell sorting. Sequencing was done on a sample of liver tumor tissue from sampling region 3. Explained via the paper, the cell subset or site label denotes: tumor region T3, left-lateral pole. The receptors stem from a woman aged 55-70 years with primary liver carcinoma and hepatitis B virus infection.

Points on this clonotype: The missing conserved phenylalanine or tryptophan at the end of this CDR3 makes a read error likely. CDR3: CASSSQAAFDTGELFS. DNA for the CDR3: TGTGCCAGCAGCTCTCAAGCGGCTTTCGACACCGGGGAGCTGTTTTCT. V and J are TRBV11-2 and TRBJ2-2; D might be TRBD2 (5 bases). Germline loops: CDR1 SGHAT, CDR2 FQNNGV. With 4 bases removed from V and 3 bases from J, the gap between germline ends came to 15 bases. The CDR3 runs 16 residues.

With regard to this clonotype: A much larger clonotype is one base distant, so this may be a read error. This chain joins TRBV6-1 and TRBJ2-1; TRBD1 matches at 7 bases. Germline CDR1 and CDR2: MNHNS and SASEGT. This CDR3 has 15 amino acids. CDR3 DNA: TGTGCCAGCAGAGGGGGCGAGAGCTCCTACACTGAGCAGTTCTTC. This sequence encodes CASRGGESSYTEQFF.

The chain couples TRBV28 to TRBJ2-3, with D perhaps matching TRBD2 (5 bases). CDR1 and CDR2 from the germline V gene are MDHEN and SYDVKM. This CDR3 spans 13 amino acids. The V gene lost 4 bases and the J gene lost 4 bases, with 9 bases spanning the gap. CDR3 sequence (DNA): TGTGCCAGCAGTTGGACGGGGTCAGATACGCAGTATTTT. Translating gives CASSWTGSDTQYF. Full variable domain (rest looked up from reference TRBV28 and TRBJ2-3): DVKVTQSSRYLVKRTGEKVFLECVQDMDHENMFWYRQDPGLGLRLIYFSYDVKMKEKGDIPEGYSVSREKKERFSLILESASTNQTSMYLCASSWTGSDTQYFGPGTRLTVL.

Remarks on this clonotype: A much larger clone sits a single nucleotide away, making a read error possible. V is TRBV29-1 and J is TRBJ2-7; D may be TRBD2 (7 bases). The CDR3 is 15 residues long. V shed 4 bases and J shed 7 bases, with 23 bases lying between them. Germline V gene lookup returns CDR1 SQVTM and CDR2 ANQGSEA. The CDR3 nucleotides are TGCAGCGTTGGTTCGGTGGGAGGGTGGGACAATGAGCAGTACTTC. Encoded protein: CSVGSVGGWDNEQYF.

This clonotype was detected many times. J is TRBJ2-7 and V is TRBV11-2; 13 bases match TRBD2. The V segment lost 5 bases and the J segment 4 bases; nucleotides outside the gene matches: 2. Germline CDR1 and CDR2: SGHAT and FQNNGV. This CDR3 contains 14 residues. CDR3 coding DNA: TGTGCCAGCAGCCGGACTAGCGGGAGTTACGAGCAGTACTTC. This encodes CASSRTSGSYEQYF.

This clonotype showed up just a few times. J is TRBJ2-1 and V is TRBV2; TRBD1 is a possible D gene (6 bases). Per the germline V gene, CDR1 is SNHLY and CDR2 is FYNNEI. V was pared by 1 base and J by 4 bases, with 14 bases between. The CDR3 runs to 16 residues. The DNA for the CDR3 is TGTGCCAGCAGTGAAGGGGTGTGGACAGAATACAATGAGCAGTTCTTC. Translation: CASSEGVWTEYNEQFF.

As for this clonotype: A much larger clone lies one base from this, so it may be a read error. The V gene is TRBV12-3 or TRBV12-4, the J gene TRBJ1-1; D remains unclear. Trimming cost V 4 bases and J 4 bases, with 4 bases left between them. The CDR3 spans 11 residues. CDR3 sequence: CASSSTTEAFF. The CDR3 nucleotides read TGTGCCAGCAGTTCAACCACTGAAGCTTTCTTT.

A note on this clonotype: The junction does not match germline at one end; this may be a read error. The rearrangement joins TRBV4-1 to TRBJ1-2; tentative D call: TRBD1 (6 bases). Germline V gene data show CDR1 as MGHRA and CDR2 as YSYEKL. This CDR3 comprises 16 residues. The CDR3 spells CASSQDQWTEPGGYSF. DNA for the CDR3: TGCGCCAGCAGCCAAGATCAGTGGACAGAACCGGGTGGCTACAGCTTC.

This clonotype was detected many times. One junction end disagrees with the germline gene, perhaps due to a read error. J is TRBJ2-1 and V is TRBV29-1; 12 bases are a match to TRBD2. Germline CDR1 reads SQVTM; CDR2 reads ANQGSEA. The CDR3 has 13 residues. CDR3 sequence: CSVGGTSGSDRNF. The CDR3 DNA follows: TGCAGCGTTGGGGGGACTAGCGGGTCCGACAGGAACTTC.

Comments on this clonotype: Mismatch with germline at one junction end may stem from a read error. This sequence joins TRBV11-3 and TRBJ2-3, with TRBD2 matching 8 bases. The CDR3 extends over 14 amino acids. From germline, CDR1 is SGHNT and CDR2 YENEEA. In DNA form, the CDR3 reads TGTGCCAGGAGTTTCAGGACTAGCACAGATACGCAATATTTT. It encodes CARSFRTSTDTQYF. The full variable domain, in which reference TRBV11-3 and TRBJ2-3 provide the parts outside the CDR3, is EAGVVQSPRYKIIEKKQPVAFWCNPISGHNTLYWYLQNLGQGPELLIRYENEEAVDDSQLPKDRFSAERLKGVDSTLKIQPAELGDSAVYLCARSFRTSTDTQYFGPGTRLTVL.

J is TRBJ2-7 and V is TRBV5-1; possible D gene TRBD1, 5 bases. Germline lookup yields CDR1 SGHRS and CDR2 YFSETQ. V gave up 2 bases and J gave up 9 bases, with 21 bases separating them. The CDR3 sequence is 15 residues long. The CDR3 nucleotides read TGCGCCAGCAGCTTTCTCAGTGACAAGGGGTCCGGGCAGTACTTC. It codes for CASSFLSDKGSGQYF.

With regard to this clonotype: A clone one base away is much larger, so this may be a read error. The chain combines TRBV5-5 with TRBJ2-5; no clear D gene. CDR3 size: 15 residues. Germline V gene sequence: CDR1 SGHKS, CDR2 YYEKEE (reference sequence). CDR3 sequence reads: CGSSLQIQLSETQYF. In DNA, the CDR3 is TGTGGCAGCAGCTTGCAAATACAGTTGTCAGAGACCCAGTACTTC.

On this clonotype itself: Given the absence of the conserved phenylalanine or tryptophan at the CDR3 end, a read error is likely. The chain has TRBV6-5 and TRBJ1-4; TRBD1 is a possible D gene (6 bases). The CDR3 spans 14 residues. The germline V gene encodes CDR1 MNHEY and CDR2 SVGAGI. For the CDR3, the DNA is TGTACCAGCAGCGACAGGCGGGCTAATGAAAAACTGTTTTCT. It specifies CTSSDRRANEKLFS.

As for this clonotype: This CDR3 fails to terminate in the conserved phenylalanine or tryptophan, so it likely reflects a read error. The chain recombines TRBV7-8 with TRBJ2-7; no definite D call. Germline CDR1 SGHVS, CDR2 FQNEAQ. Deletions cut 3 bases from V and 2 bases from J, with 11 bases between. This CDR3 has 14 amino acids. CDR3 nucleotides: TGTGCCAGCAGCTTCCGTGGCGGTGCCTACGAGCAGTACCTC. Translation: CASSFRGGAYEQYL.

The V gene is TRBV5-1, the J gene TRBJ2-1; the D gene is possibly TRBD1 (6 bases). Trimming removed 1 base at V and 5 bases at J, with 10 bases between. The CDR3 is made up of 14 amino acids. The germline gives CDR1 SGHRS, CDR2 YFSETQ. The CDR3 sequence: CASSLFGTNNEQFF. The CDR3 DNA reads TGCGCCAGCAGCTTGTTTGGGACAAACAATGAGCAGTTCTTC.

This chain links TRBV7-9 with TRBJ1-2, with D uncertain. CDR1 and CDR2 from the germline V gene are SEHNR and FQNEAQ (reference sequence). Between the trimmed V and J ends, which lost 7 bases and 4 bases, there was a span of 10 bases. The CDR3 consists of 12 residues. CDR3 nucleotide sequence: TGTGCCAGCACTCAAGCCGTCTATGGCTACACCTTC. Protein product: CASTQAVYGYTF.

As regards this clonotype: At one end, the junction sequence differs from germline, possibly due to a read error. The V and J genes are TRBV11-3 and TRBJ2-2, with TRBD1 identical over 7 bases. Germline V gene sequence: CDR1 SGHNT, CDR2 YENEEA. CDR3 length: 14 residues. The CDR3 bases are TGTGCCAGCAACAGGGGAGAGGCGACCGAGGAGCTGTTTTTT. It is translated as CASNRGEATEELFF.

The chain employs TRBV20-1 and TRBJ2-3; 11 bases line up with TRBD2. Germline V gives CDR1 DFQATT, CDR2 SNEGSKA (reference sequence). After removal of 3 bases from V and 8 bases from J, the junction contained 7 bases not matched to a gene. This CDR3 has 14 residues. The DNA of the CDR3 is TGCAGTGCTAGGGTAGCGGGAGGGCCTGTTACGCAGTATTTT. This translates into CSARVAGGPVTQYF.

This clonotype was found once. The rearrangement joins TRBV11-2 to TRBJ2-1, with TRBD1 as a possible D gene (5 bases). The CDR3 is 17 amino acids. CDR1 is SGHAT and CDR2 is FQNNGV in the germline V gene. Here the CDR3 reads CTGRSSRAVGTHNEQFF. The CDR3, as DNA: TGTACCGGCAGGAGTAGCAGGGCGGTAGGCACCCACAATGAGCAGTTCTTC.

Worth noting for this clonotype: Since a much larger clone is just one base distant, this may be a read error. This chain joins TRBV5-6 and TRBJ2-3; D not certain. The V gene lost 6 bases and the J gene lost 1 base, with 12 bases spanning the gap. Germline CDR1 reads SGHDT; CDR2 reads YYEEEE. This CDR3 is 14 amino acids long. The CDR3 DNA is TGTGCCAGCATGGCGAGAGCCCGCACAGATACGCAGTATTTT. Translating it yields CASMARARTDTQYF.

This clonotype has at least ten counts. This sequence joins TRBV6-6 and TRBJ1-1, with D tentatively TRBD1 (6 bases). Between the trimmed V and J ends, which lost 6 bases and 5 bases, there was a span of 13 bases. There are 13 residues in the CDR3. Per the germline V gene, CDR1 is MNHNY and CDR2 is SVGAGI (reference sequence). As DNA, the CDR3 is TGTGCCAGCAGGCCTAACAGGGAGACTGAAGCTTTCTTT. Residues: CASRPNRETEAFF.

The chain couples TRBV19 to TRBJ2-7, with 12 bases lining up with TRBD1. CDR1 LNHDA and CDR2 SQIVND come from the germline V gene (reference sequence). The length of the CDR3 is 18 residues. The V and J ends lost 6 bases and 4 bases, in that order; junction bases with no gene match: 16. CDR3 nucleotides: TGTGCCAGTAGCCCACATGGGACCGGGACAGGGGGCAAATACGAGCAGTACTTC. Amino acid sequence: CASSPHGTGTGGKYEQYF.

V usage is TRBV11-2 and J usage is TRBJ2-7; D possibly uses TRBD1 or TRBD2 (5 bases each). Trimming took 1 base from V and 7 from J, leaving 17 bases between them. Germline assignment: CDR1 SGHAT and CDR2 FQNNGV. The CDR3 contains 15 residues. The CDR3 region is CASSLARGACNEQYF. CDR3 nucleotide sequence: TGTGCCAGCAGCTTAGCCCGAGGGGCATGCAATGAGCAGTACTTC.

To note about this clonotype: Without the conserved terminal phenylalanine or tryptophan, this CDR3 likely stems from a read error. The limits of the CDR3 on the DNA are not certain, so only TCRdb's listed CDR3 is given. V gene TRBV11-2 combines with J gene TRBJ2-2; the table names TRBD2, a call not compared with the DNA. CDR1 is SGHAT, CDR2 FQNNGV, per germline. The CDR3 numbers 16 amino acids, ends counted. The CDR3 sequence: CASNFRLAGDAGELFS.

Turning to this clonotype: This may be a read error, as it is one base from a much larger clone. The chain combines TRBV28 with TRBJ2-1; D might be TRBD2 (5 bases). This CDR3 has 16 amino acids. CDR1 and CDR2 (germline): MDHEN, SYDVKM. This chain's CDR3 is CTSSLGSESSYNEQFF. In nucleotides, the CDR3 is TGTACCAGCAGTTTAGGGAGCGAGAGCTCCTACAATGAGCAGTTCTTC.

Turning to this clonotype: The junction differs from germline at one of its ends, possibly a read error. Here the CDR3 reads CAGSFTPLRSSYDEQFF. In DNA, the CDR3 is TGTGCCGGCAGCTTTACCCCACTGAGGAGTTCCTACGATGAGCAGTTCTTC. The gene calls are TRBV11-2 and TRBJ2-1; D is unclear. Per germline, CDR1 SGHAT and CDR2 FQNNGV. CDR3 length: 17 amino acids.

Worth noting for this clonotype: One junction end does not reproduce the germline sequence, and a read error may be involved. J is TRBJ1-1 and V is TRBV6-5; tentatively, D is TRBD1 (5 bases). CDR3 length: 14 residues. The germline CDR1 and CDR2 sequences are MNHEY and SVGAGI. The CDR3 DNA sequence: TGCGCCAACAGTTACTCGTGGGACGGTCCTGGAGCTTTCTTT. Its protein product is CANSYSWDGPGAFF.

On this clonotype: At one of its ends the junction is not consistent with the germline gene, which may arise from a read error. The V and J genes are TRBV11-1 and TRBJ2-7; D is unresolved. This CDR3 is built from 11 residues. Per germline, CDR1 SGHAT and CDR2 FQDESV (reference sequence). The CDR3, as DNA: TGTGTCAGCAGCTCCGGAACTGTACTGTACTTC. This gives the protein CVSSSGTVLYF.